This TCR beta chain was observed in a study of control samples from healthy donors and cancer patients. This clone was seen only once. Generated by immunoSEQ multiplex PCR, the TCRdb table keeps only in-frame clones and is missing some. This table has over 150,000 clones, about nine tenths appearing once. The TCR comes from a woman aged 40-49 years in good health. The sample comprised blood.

The CDR3 loop reads CASSSGLAGSTDTQYF. The CDR3, as DNA: TGTGCCAGCAGCTCAGGACTAGCGGGGAGCACAGATACGCAGTATTTT. The rearrangement joins TRBV5-5 to TRBJ2-3, with 12 positions matching TRBD2. CDR3 length: 16 residues. Germline CDR1 and CDR2: SGHKS and YYEKEE (reference sequence). The junction had 2 bases not matched to a gene; V was cut back by 3 bases and J by 0 bases.